This note documents a single TCR beta chain sequence. Its target is unknown. The germline V gene has CDR1 SGDLS and CDR2 YYNGEE. CDR3 length equals 16 residues. Trimming left V 4 bases short and J 5 bases short, with 18 bases between. Data came from immunoSEQ multiplex PCR; TCRdb stores just in-frame clones and leaves some out. Of more than 2 million clones listed, over 85% are singletons. Naive CD8 cells comprised CD45RO-negative, CCR7-positively selected cells, excluding terminally differentiated effector memory CD45RA+ cells. This sample was included in a study of shared clonotypes between healthy human individuals. Study-level results: Rarefaction showed that sequencing of sorted subsets was incomplete (despite large depth).

Material for sequencing was naive CD8+ T cells from PBMCs. This chain joins TRBV9 and TRBJ2-2; weak D call: TRBD2 (6 bases). This TCR was sampled from a man aged 18 to 29 in good health. Some clones in this sample may be carry-over from other donors' samples. CDR3 DNA sequence: TGTGCCAGCAGCCCTGGACACGGGACTGGGACCGGGGAGCTGTTTTTT. Protein: CASSPGHGTGTGELFF. Filled out from reference TRBV9 and TRBJ2-2, the complete variable domain reads DSGVTQTPKHLITATGQRVTLRCSPRSGDLSVYWYQQSLDQGLQFLIQYYNGEERAKGNILERFSAQQFPDLHSELNLSSLELGDSALYFCASSPGHGTGTGELFFGEGSRLTVL.